This T cell receptor beta chain was recovered during a study of patients and donors after allogeneic stem cell transplantation. Comment on this clonotype: One end of the junction fails to match germline, which may point to a read error.

MiXCR, applied by TCRdb to the RT-PCR reads, yields one record per CDR3 protein. This table has 200,000 to 250,000 distinct CDR3 sequences, over 12% appearing once. From germline, CDR1 is MNHNS and CDR2 SASEGT. The CDR3 length is 14 residues. The source material was blood, either unsorted or a sorted T cell fraction (not recorded which). The gene calls are TRBV6-1 and TRBJ2-1; 7 bases match TRBD1. This sequence originates from a human donor who was either an allogeneic HSCT recipient or a stem cell or donor lymphocyte infusion donor (not recorded which). It is not recorded whose cells these are; they may come from a transplant donor. As DNA, the CDR3 is TGTGCCAGCAGTGAAGTTAGGGGGCTGGGTGAGCGGTTCTTC. Encoded protein: CASSEVRGLGERFF.